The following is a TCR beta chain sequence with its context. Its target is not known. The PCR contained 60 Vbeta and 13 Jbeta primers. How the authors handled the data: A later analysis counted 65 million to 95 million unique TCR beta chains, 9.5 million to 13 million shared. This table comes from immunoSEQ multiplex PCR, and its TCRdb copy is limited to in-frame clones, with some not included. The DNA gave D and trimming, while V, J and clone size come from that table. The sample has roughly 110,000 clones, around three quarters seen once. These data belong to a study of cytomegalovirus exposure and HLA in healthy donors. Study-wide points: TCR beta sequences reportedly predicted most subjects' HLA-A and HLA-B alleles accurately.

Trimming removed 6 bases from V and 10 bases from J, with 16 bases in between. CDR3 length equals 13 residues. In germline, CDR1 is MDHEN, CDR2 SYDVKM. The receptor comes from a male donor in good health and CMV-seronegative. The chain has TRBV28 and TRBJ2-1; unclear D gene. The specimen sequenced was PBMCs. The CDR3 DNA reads TGTGCCAGCAGAAATGACTTAGCCCGGGAGCAGTTCTTC. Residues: CASRNDLAREQFF.